These T cell receptor beta chains were read from a single sample in a study of blood T cell repertoires in COVID-19. Clones were sequenced by immunoSEQ multiplex PCR, and TCRdb holds only the in-frame ones, with some missing. Of 270,000 or so clones listed, just under 90% were seen once; the top ten hold 4.1%. Material for sequencing was PBMCs or T cells enriched from blood (not recorded which). The receptors come from a woman in her twenties or thirties with acute COVID-19. CDR3s include the opening cysteine and the closing phenylalanine or tryptophan. Each record gives: D gene, V gene, clone size, J gene, CDR3 protein, CDR3 DNA. A D gene is named only where the DNA matches it firmly. Clone size, where shown, is once, few, many, or a class for clones that have expanded.

>-|TRBV10-3|-|TRBJ1-5
CAISDRERGQPQHF
TGTGCCATCAGTGACAGGGAAAGGGGTCAGCCCCAGCATTTT
>-|TRBV27|-|TRBJ2-7
CASRPPLATYEQYF
TGTGCCAGCAGACCTCCTTTAGCGACCTACGAGCAGTACTTC
>-|TRBV14|-|TRBJ2-3
CASSPGLRATDTQYF
TGTGCCAGCAGCCCCGGACTGAGGGCCACAGATACGCAGTATTTT
>-|TRBV19|-|TRBJ1-1
CASSPGSIMNTEAFF
TGTGCCAGTAGCCCCGGGTCCATAATGAACACTGAAGCTTTCTTT
>TRBD2|TRBV19|-|TRBJ2-2
CASSPGLAGELFF
TGTGCCAGTAGTCCGGGACTAGCCGGGGAGCTGTTTTTT
>-|TRBV9|once|TRBJ1-5
CASSVQDSNQPQHF
TGTGCCAGCAGCGTCCAGGATAGCAATCAGCCCCAGCATTTT
>TRBD2|TRBV7-2|-|TRBJ2-3
CASSLALRFGTNTDTQYF
TGTGCCAGCAGCTTAGCCCTGCGCTTTGGGACTAACACAGATACGCAGTATTTT
>-|TRBV4-2|-|TRBJ2-7
CASSQDAGSYEQYF
TGTGCCAGCAGCCAAGATGCGGGGAGCTACGAGCAGTACTTC
>TRBD1|TRBV29-1|-|TRBJ2-1
CSSRTDRGINEQFF
TGCAGCTCCCGTACGGACAGGGGGATCAATGAGCAGTTCTTC
>TRBD2|TRBV19|-|TRBJ2-1
CASSAGLAHNEQFF
TGTGCCAGTAGTGCGGGACTAGCCCACAATGAGCAGTTCTTC
>TRBD1|TRBV4-1|once|TRBJ2-1
CASSQDVPGTVWNEQFF
TGCGCCAGCAGCCAAGATGTGCCTGGGACAGTTTGGAATGAGCAGTTCTTC
>TRBD2|TRBV5-4|-|TRBJ2-7
CASSWGTSGDPNKQYF
TGTGCCAGCAGCTGGGGGACTAGCGGGGATCCTAACAAGCAGTACTTC
>-|TRBV15|-|TRBJ1-2
CATSRAQDWEGYTF
TGTGCCACCAGCAGAGCCCAAGACTGGGAGGGCTACACCTTC
>TRBD1|TRBV18|-|TRBJ1-1
CASSIGQGASEAFF
TGTGCCAGCTCAATCGGACAGGGGGCGAGTGAAGCTTTCTTT
>-|TRBV5-8|-|TRBJ1-4
CASSLGTDVATNEKLFF
TGTGCCAGCAGCTTGGGGACAGACGTTGCAACTAATGAAAAACTGTTTTTT
>-|TRBV27|-|TRBJ2-3
CASSLPQRDTQYF
TGTGCCAGCAGTTTACCCCAGCGGGATACGCAGTATTTT
>TRBD1|TRBV7-9|-|TRBJ1-1
CASSSGQVNTEAFF
TGTGCCAGCAGCTCGGGACAGGTGAACACTGAAGCTTTCTTT
>-|TRBV4-1|-|TRBJ2-7
CASSQTHDRSYEQYF
TGCGCCAGCAGCCAGACACATGACAGGAGCTACGAGCAGTACTTC
>TRBD1|TRBV25-1|-|TRBJ2-1
CASSLQSGQEQFF
TGTGCCAGCAGTCTCCAATCGGGACAGGAGCAGTTCTTC
>-|TRBV28|-|TRBJ2-2
CASSSPRGPGELFF
TGTGCCAGCAGTTCCCCGCGGGGGCCCGGGGAGCTGTTTTTT
>TRBD2|TRBV3-1/TRBV3-2|-|TRBJ2-2
CASSQLAGEGELFF
TGTGCCAGCAGTCAACTAGCGGGAGAGGGGGAGCTGTTTTTT
>TRBD2|TRBV28|-|TRBJ2-7
CASSFSLGVREVAGHEQYF
TGTGCCAGCAGTTTTTCCCTAGGTGTGCGGGAGGTCGCGGGACACGAGCAGTACTTC
>TRBD1|TRBV19|-|TRBJ1-5
CASSGAGGVNQPQHF
TGTGCCAGTAGTGGGGCAGGGGGAGTCAATCAGCCCCAGCATTTT
>TRBD2|TRBV28|-|TRBJ2-3
CASTLDAGLVIDTQYF
TGTGCCAGCACTCTAGACGCGGGACTAGTCATAGATACGCAGTATTTT
>-|TRBV14|-|TRBJ2-7
CASSPWDTGYEQYF
TGTGCCAGCAGCCCCTGGGACACAGGGTACGAGCAGTACTTC
>-|TRBV5-4|-|TRBJ1-2
CASSLQGNLYGYTF
TGTGCCAGCAGTCTGCAGGGAAACCTCTATGGCTACACCTTC
>-|TRBV11-1|-|TRBJ2-2
CASSQDYGTGELFF
TGTGCCAGCAGCCAAGACTACGGCACCGGGGAGCTGTTTTTT
>-|TRBV6-5|-|TRBJ1-6
CASSYSGGAGNSPLHF
TGTGCCAGCAGTTACTCTGGGGGGGCCGGTAATTCACCCCTCCACTTT
>TRBD2|TRBV6-5|-|TRBJ2-7
CASSHSGPGGSYEQYF
TGTGCCAGCAGTCACTCAGGTCCGGGCGGGAGCTACGAGCAGTACTTC
>TRBD2|TRBV7-9|-|TRBJ2-3
CATLAGLRSTDTQYF
TGTGCCACCTTAGCGGGCCTAAGGAGCACAGATACGCAGTATTTT
>-|TRBV7-9|-|TRBJ2-3
CASSPSEEGTQYF
TGTGCCAGCAGCCCTAGTGAGGAAGGTACGCAGTATTTT
>TRBD2|TRBV5-1|-|TRBJ2-7
CASSAGGGSFPYEQYF
TGCGCCAGCAGCGCTGGGGGGGGTAGCTTCCCCTACGAGCAGTACTTC
>TRBD1|TRBV7-2|-|TRBJ2-7
CASKTGLGKFSYEQYF
TGTGCCAGCAAGACAGGGTTGGGGAAATTCTCCTACGAGCAGTACTTC
>-|TRBV4-2|-|TRBJ2-1
CASSQEGSQFF
TGTGCCAGCAGCCAAGAAGGGAGTCAGTTCTTC
>TRBD1|TRBV4-1|once|TRBJ1-5
CASSQEQGFGNQPQHF
TGCGCCAGCAGCCAAGAACAGGGGTTTGGAAATCAGCCCCAGCATTTT
>TRBD2|TRBV4-3|-|TRBJ2-1
CASSQGPSLAGASYNEQFF
TGCGCCAGCAGCCAAGGCCCCTCTCTAGCGGGAGCATCCTACAATGAGCAGTTCTTC
>TRBD2|TRBV6-6|-|TRBJ2-7
CASSYGLAETGEQYF
TGTGCCAGCAGTTACGGGCTAGCGGAGACGGGCGAGCAGTACTTC
>-|TRBV4-2|-|TRBJ2-7
CASSQDVGSSLPLSYEQYF
TGTGCCAGCAGCCAAGATGTTGGGTCTAGCCTACCCCTCTCCTACGAGCAGTACTTC
>TRBD2|TRBV14|-|TRBJ2-1
CASSDLYSGRGSYNEQFF
TGTGCCAGCAGCGACCTATATAGCGGGAGGGGTTCCTACAATGAGCAGTTCTTC
>TRBD1|TRBV7-9|few|TRBJ2-2
CASSRQGDTGELFF
TGTGCCAGCAGTCGGCAGGGGGATACCGGGGAGCTGTTTTTT
>TRBD2|TRBV27|-|TRBJ2-1
CASSSLAGEFNEQFF
TGTGCCAGCAGTTCCCTAGCGGGAGAGTTCAATGAGCAGTTCTTC
>-|TRBV28|-|TRBJ2-3
CASSLLVETDTQYF
TGTGCCAGCAGTTTATTGGTGGAGACAGATACGCAGTATTTT
>TRBD2|TRBV28|-|TRBJ2-2
CASSYSGSPGELFF
TGTGCCAGCAGTTATAGCGGGAGCCCCGGGGAGCTGTTTTTT